This TCR beta chain was identified during a study of T cell repertoires in cytomegalovirus infection. Findings and caveats of the study: The cumulative frequency of public TCR beta families identified carriers of CMV plus the relevant HLA.

Comments on this clonotype: Its antigen is undetermined.

TCRdb ran MiXCR on the reads and lists one entry per CDR3 protein. The table lists hundreds of thousands of distinct CDR3 sequences, 30% to 40% of them singletons, with around a sixth in the top ten. The receptor was derived from a human donor in good health (CMV status not recorded). Some clones in this sample may be carry-over from other donors' samples. Specimen: cultured PBMCs, collected from culture after CMV antigen stimulation.

CDR3 nucleotide sequence: TGTGCCAGCAGCACCCGCCTAGGCACCGGGGAGCTGTTTTTT. Its protein product is CASSTRLGTGELFF. V gene TRBV7-9 combines with J gene TRBJ2-2; D is uncertain. This CDR3 has 14 residues. The V end lost 5 bases, the J end lost 4 bases, and 11 bases lay between the germline ends. In germline, CDR1 is SEHNR, CDR2 FQNEAQ (reference sequence). The full variable domain, with the rest looked up from reference TRBV7-9 and TRBJ2-2, is DTGVSQNPRHKITKRGQNVTFRCDPISEHNRLYWYRQTLGQGPEFLTYFQNEAQLEKSRLLSDRFSAERPKGSFSTLEIQRTEQGDSAMYLCASSTRLGTGELFFGEGSRLTVL.